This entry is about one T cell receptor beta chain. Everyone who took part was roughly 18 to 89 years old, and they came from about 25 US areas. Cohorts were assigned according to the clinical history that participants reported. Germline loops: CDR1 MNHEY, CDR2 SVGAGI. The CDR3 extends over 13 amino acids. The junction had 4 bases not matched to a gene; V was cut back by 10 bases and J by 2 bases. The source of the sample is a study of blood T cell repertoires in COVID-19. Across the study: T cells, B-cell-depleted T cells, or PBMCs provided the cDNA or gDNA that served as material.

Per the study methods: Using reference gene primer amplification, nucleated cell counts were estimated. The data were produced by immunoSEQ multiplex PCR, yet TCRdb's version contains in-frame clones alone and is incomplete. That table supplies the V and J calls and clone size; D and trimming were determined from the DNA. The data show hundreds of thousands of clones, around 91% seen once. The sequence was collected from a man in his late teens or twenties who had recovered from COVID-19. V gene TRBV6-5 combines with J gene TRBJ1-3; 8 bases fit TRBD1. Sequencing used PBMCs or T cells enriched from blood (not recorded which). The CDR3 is CAIWTGTGNTIYF. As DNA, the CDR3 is TGTGCCATATGGACAGGGACTGGAAACACCATATATTTT.